This record looks at one TCR beta chain sequence and its context. This record belongs to a study of cytomegalovirus exposure and HLA in healthy donors. V lost 7 bases and J lost 9, with 16 bases in between. CDR1 is LNHDA and CDR2 is SQIVND in the germline V gene (reference sequence). The CDR3 loop spans 14 amino acids. TCRdb keeps only in-frame clones here, not all; method: immunoSEQ multiplex PCR. Of roughly 120,000 clones listed, roughly 89% are singletons. Specimen: PBMCs. The clonotype was recovered from a man between 25 and 39 years old in good health and CMV-seronegative. The chain carries TRBV19 and TRBJ1-6; D perhaps matches TRBD1 (6 bases). The CDR3 sequence: CASTKQGYASPLHF. CDR3 DNA: TGTGCCAGTACCAAACAGGGTTATGCTTCACCCCTCCACTTT.